This T cell receptor beta chain was found in a study of identifying expanded T cells in peripheral blood. Overall study results and limits: Variance in clone template counts between two-week samples significantly increased with total template count across all healthy donors.

Assay: immunoSEQ multiplex PCR; the TCRdb copy retains only in-frame clones and omits some. The sample shows approximately 100,000 clones, about 88% of them seen only once. Collection occurred without any documented infections or immune events in donors. As regards this clone: Its target is not known.

The sample was blood. This receptor was identified in a person between 18 and 75 years old in good health.

CDR3 DNA: TGTGCCAGCAGTTCCGGTCCCAATGAGCAGTTCTTC. As protein: CASSSGPNEQFF. The V and J genes are TRBV27 and TRBJ2-1; D not certain. The germline gives CDR1 MNHEY, CDR2 SMNVEV (reference sequence). CDR3 length: 12 amino acids. Trimming took off 4 bases at V and 6 bases at J, with 7 bases between the two ends.